The 12 T cell receptor beta chains reported below all come from one sample, sequenced in a study of beta chain features in type 1 diabetes. Study-wide findings and caveats: Type 1 diabetes patients had moderately but significantly shorter TCRB CDR3s in all four CD4+ subsets.

Their antigen targets remain unknown. The study reverse transcribed the entire isolated RNA, so it sequenced expressed TCRB transcripts. The repertoire was sequenced with immunoSEQ multiplex PCR; TCRdb's copy has only in-frame clones and lacks some. The sample shows 100,000 to 150,000 clones, roughly 17% of them seen only once. Source material: central memory CD4+ T cells from blood. Receptors were obtained from a man younger than 35 with type 1 diabetes.

The chain combines TRBV5-6 with TRBJ2-5; 7 bases are shared with TRBD2. J lost 4 bases, V lost 4 bases, and 1 base had no gene match. CDR1 and CDR2 (germline): SGHDT, YYEEEE. The CDR3 consists of 12 residues. The CDR3 is CASSPGGETQYF. The CDR3 bases are TGTGCCAGCAGCCCGGGGGGAGAGACCCAGTACTTC.

This clone was detected only once. The chain employs TRBV10-3 and TRBJ1-5, with TRBD1 matching over 8 bases. Germline V gene data show CDR1 as ENHRY and CDR2 as SYGVKD. Trimming removed 6 bases from V and 6 bases from J; junction bases left unmatched: 4. This CDR3 is built from 13 residues. CDR3 sequence: CAISQGARQPQHF. DNA of the CDR3: TGTGCCATCAGCCAGGGGGCACGTCAGCCCCAGCATTTT.

The chain uses TRBV30 and TRBJ2-3, with TRBD1 matching 7 bases. Trimming at V came to 3 bases and at J to 5 bases, leaving 11 bases not matched to a gene. In germline, CDR1 is GTSNPN, CDR2 SVGIG (reference sequence). CDR3 size: 15 residues. DNA for the CDR3: TGTGCCTGGAGCCACCGGGACAGCCCAGGAGATACGCAGTATTTT. Its protein is CAWSHRDSPGDTQYF.

The chain has TRBV7-2 and TRBJ2-5; D might be TRBD2 (6 bases). Germline-derived CDR1 and CDR2 are SGHTA and FQGNSA. CDR3 length: 14 residues. V lost 3 bases, J lost 3 bases, and 11 bases lay in between. The CDR3 sequence: CASSFTLAEETQYF. The CDR3 coding sequence is TGTGCCAGCAGCTTCACACTAGCTGAAGAGACCCAGTACTTC.

The chain is built from TRBV7-2 and TRBJ2-1, with TRBD2 matching 7 bases. Germline-derived CDR1 and CDR2 are SGHTA and FQGNSA. This CDR3 has 16 residues. With V trimmed by 5 bases and J by 5 bases, 12 bases remained unmatched. CDR3 nucleotide sequence: TGTGCCAGCAGCCCACGTTCGGTCGGGGGGAACAATGAGCAGTTCTTC. This sequence encodes CASSPRSVGGNNEQFF.

The chain joins TRBV7-9 to TRBJ2-7; possibly TRBD1 for D (6 bases). Trimming took 1 base from V and 8 from J, leaving 12 bases between them. Germline V CDR1 and CDR2: SEHNR, FQNEAQ (reference sequence). This CDR3 spans 13 amino acids. The chain's CDR3 is CASSLGQGNKQYF. In DNA, the CDR3 is TGTGCCAGCAGCTTAGGCCAGGGGAACAAGCAGTACTTC. The full variable domain, in which reference TRBV7-9 and TRBJ2-7 provide the parts outside the CDR3, is DTGVSQNPRHKITKRGQNVTFRCDPISEHNRLYWYRQTLGQGPEFLTYFQNEAQLEKSRLLSDRFSAERPKGSFSTLEIQRTEQGDSAMYLCASSLGQGNKQYFGPGTRLTVT.

This clone was counted only a few times. V usage is TRBV10-3 and J usage is TRBJ1-3; no firm D call. The CDR3 runs to 14 residues. Germline values: CDR1 ENHRY, CDR2 SYGVKD. The V end was cut by 4 bases, the J end by 0 bases, with 7 bases between. The CDR3 DNA follows: TGTGCCATCAGTGTAGAGGGCTCTGGAAACACCATATATTTT. Encoded protein: CAISVEGSGNTIYF.

This clone was seen repeatedly, ten times or more. The rearrangement links TRBV30 to TRBJ2-1; D is perhaps TRBD1 (6 bases). Germline V lookup: CDR1 GTSNPN, CDR2 SVGIG (reference sequence). With 3 bases removed from V and 8 bases from J, the gap between germline ends came to 26 bases. The CDR3 totals 17 residues. CDR3 region: CAWSSPFGGAKDHEQFF. In DNA form, the CDR3 reads TGTGCCTGGAGCTCCCCCTTTGGGGGCGCAAAGGATCATGAGCAGTTCTTC.

The CDR3 DNA sequence: TGTGCCAGCAGAGAGAGCGGGAGGCAAGAGACCCAGTACTTC. This gives the protein CASRESGRQETQYF. This chain joins TRBV7-2 and TRBJ2-5, with 9 positions matching TRBD2. The V gene end was trimmed by 6 bases and the J gene end by 2 bases; junction bases not matched to a gene: 4. The CDR3 contains 14 residues. Germline V CDR1 and CDR2: SGHTA, FQGNSA.

This chain connects TRBV4-3 to TRBJ2-5; TRBD2 is a possible D gene (6 bases). The V end was cut by 1 base, the J end by 1 base, with 7 bases between. Germline values: CDR1 LGHNA, CDR2 YSLEER. The CDR3 has 14 amino acids. CDR3 sequence: CASSQAGLQETQYF. The DNA of the CDR3 is TGCGCCAGCAGCCAAGCGGGACTCCAAGAGACCCAGTACTTC.

This chain links TRBV6-5 with TRBJ1-1; TRBD1 might be the D (5 bases). Trimming removed 0 bases from V and 1 base from J, with 12 bases in between. Per germline, CDR1 MNHEY and CDR2 SVGAGI. The CDR3 runs 16 residues. For the CDR3, the DNA is TGTGCCAGCAGTTACTCTTACAGGCCTGAGAACACTGAAGCTTTCTTT. Amino acid sequence: CASSYSYRPENTEAFF.

This clone was detected many times. Relative to the germline gene, one junction end is altered; a read error may explain this. The chain combines TRBV28 with TRBJ2-3; TRBD1 matches 8 bases. Germline V gene lookup returns CDR1 MDHEN and CDR2 SYDVKM. The CDR3 is 15 amino acids. CDR3 sequence: CASSPVRTGTGTQYF. The DNA for the CDR3 is TGTGCCAGCAGTCCCGTGAGGACAGGGACAGGTACGCAGTATTTT.